Shown below are 5 T cell receptor beta chains from a single sample sequenced in a study of T cells in Graves' hyperthyroidism and ophthalmopathy. Amplification targeted TCR beta CDR3 regions from RNA transcripts. The HTBI primer set was used in a first-round RT-PCR of the TCR CDR3. TCRdb analysed the multiplex PCR reads with MiXCR anew, one entry per CDR3 protein. This table holds about 380,000 distinct CDR3 sequences, around 18% found once. The sequenced sample was blood. These receptors were taken from a young man with Graves' ophthalmopathy.

The V gene is TRBV3-1, the J gene TRBJ2-3, with 10 bases identical to TRBD1. The V segment lost 4 bases and the J segment 2 bases; nucleotides outside the gene matches: 12. Germline CDR1 LGHDT, CDR2 YNNKEL (reference sequence). The CDR3 spans 18 residues. The CDR3, as DNA: TGTGCCAGCAGCCCTGAACCGGGACAGGGGTATAACACAGATACGCAGTATTTT. Its translation is CASSPEPGQGYNTDTQYF.

This clonotype is a singleton in its sample. The chain recombines TRBV20-1 with TRBJ1-1; no definite D call. The CDR3 contains 14 residues. The V gene lost 6 bases and the J gene lost 1 base, with 15 bases spanning the gap. Germline CDR1 and CDR2: DFQATT and SNEGSKA (reference sequence). CDR3 residues: CSALDVGRNTEAFF. The DNA of the CDR3 is TGCAGTGCCCTAGACGTCGGTCGGAACACTGAAGCTTTCTTT.

This clonotype showed up many times. The gene calls are TRBV5-1 and TRBJ2-3; D could derive from TRBD1 or TRBD2 (5 bases each). Germline lookup yields CDR1 SGHRS and CDR2 YFSETQ. Trimming left V 1 base short and J 1 base short, with 10 bases between. The CDR3 covers 15 residues. The CDR3 bases are TGCGCCAGCAGCTTGAGGGGAGCGCGCACAGATACGCAGTATTTT. Translated, it gives CASSLRGARTDTQYF.

The chain combines TRBV5-1 with TRBJ1-4; 9 nucleotides align to TRBD1. The V segment lost 3 bases and the J segment 8 bases; nucleotides outside the gene matches: 8. Per germline, CDR1 SGHRS and CDR2 YFSETQ. CDR3 length: 15 amino acids. The CDR3 DNA reads as TGCGCCAGCAGCTGGACAGGGGTAGAGGGGGAAAAACTGTTTTTT. Protein product: CASSWTGVEGEKLFF. The full variable domain, rest sourced from reference TRBV5-1 and TRBJ1-4, is KAGVTQTPRYLIKTRGQQVTLSCSPISGHRSVSWYQQTPGQGLQFLFEYFSETQRNKGNFPGRFSGRQFSNSRSEMNVSTLELGDSALYLCASSWTGVEGEKLFFGSGTQLSVL.

This clonotype was seen repeatedly, ten times or more. The V gene is TRBV3-1, the J gene TRBJ2-3, with D maybe TRBD1 (5 bases). V lost 5 bases, J lost 2 bases, and 11 bases lay in between. Germline CDR1 reads LGHDT; CDR2 reads YNNKEL (reference sequence). This CDR3 contains 14 residues. The CDR3 loop reads CASSNRQFTDTQYF. The DNA of the CDR3 is TGTGCCAGCAGCAACCGACAGTTCACAGATACGCAGTATTTT.